One and the same sample provided the 27 T cell receptor beta chains below, sequenced in a study of T cell responses to AZD1222 COVID-19 vaccine. Some clones are missing from TCRdb's copy, which holds only in-frame ones; the method was immunoSEQ multiplex PCR. The data show roughly 80,000 clones, 88% seen once. This sample comprised peripheral blood, obtained on day 0 of MenACWY control vaccination. Receptors were obtained from an adult in good health.

This clone was seen only once. This chain connects TRBV27 to TRBJ2-1, with 11 bases matching TRBD1. The CDR3 covers 15 residues. Germline V CDR1 and CDR2: MNHEY, SMNVEV (reference sequence). V shed 4 bases and J 10 bases; nucleotides not matched to a gene: 9. CDR3 protein: CASSSARTGGGEQFF. CDR3 sequence (DNA): TGTGCCAGCAGTTCAGCCCGGACAGGGGGCGGCGAGCAGTTCTTC.

CDR3 bases: TGTGCCACCAGCAGCACCCCGGCGGGACAGGGGGCCGATGAGCAGTTCTTC. As protein: CATSSTPAGQGADEQFF. This chain connects TRBV15 to TRBJ2-1, with TRBD1 identical over 12 bases. V shed 3 bases and J 8 bases; nucleotides not matched to a gene: 11. The CDR3 totals 17 residues. The germline V gene encodes CDR1 LNHNV and CDR2 YYDKDF (reference sequence).

The chain links TRBV4-3 to TRBJ1-2; no clear D gene. V was pared by 4 bases and J by 5 bases, with 14 bases between. This CDR3 is 14 amino acids long. CDR1 and CDR2 (germline): LGHNA, YSLEER. The CDR3 here is CASSPRETAYGYTF. The CDR3 region has the DNA TGCGCCAGCAGCCCTCGGGAGACGGCTTATGGCTACACCTTC.

The chain combines TRBV5-8 with TRBJ1-2; D possibly corresponds to TRBD1 (6 bases). Between the trimmed V and J ends, which lost 1 base and 4 bases, there was a span of 17 bases. Germline values: CDR1 SGHTS, CDR2 YDEGEE. The CDR3 sequence is 16 residues long. CDR3 DNA: TGTGCCAGCAGCTTGACGACGGCAGGGGCGGGCTATGGCTACACCTTC. Encoded protein: CASSLTTAGAGYGYTF.

This chain links TRBV20-1 with TRBJ2-5; D possibly corresponds to TRBD1 (5 bases). The CDR3 covers 10 residues. Looked up from germline, CDR1 is DFQATT and CDR2 is SNEGSKA (reference sequence). Trimming took off 7 bases at V and 4 bases at J, with 7 bases between the two ends. The CDR3 sequence is CSVQGETQYF. CDR3 nucleotides: TGCAGTGTTCAGGGAGAGACCCAGTACTTC.

The V gene is TRBV5-1, the J gene TRBJ2-7; the D is unclear. Per the germline V gene, CDR1 is SGHRS and CDR2 is YFSETQ. V lost 4 bases and J 4 bases, leaving 6 bases between the germline ends. The CDR3 is made up of 11 amino acids. This chain's CDR3 is CASSERYEQYF. The CDR3 nucleotides are TGCGCCAGCAGCGAGAGGTACGAGCAGTACTTC. Supplemented by reference TRBV5-1 and TRBJ2-7, the full variable domain reads KAGVTQTPRYLIKTRGQQVTLSCSPISGHRSVSWYQQTPGQGLQFLFEYFSETQRNKGNFPGRFSGRQFSNSRSEMNVSTLELGDSALYLCASSERYEQYFGPGTRLTVT.

The chain has TRBV12-3 or TRBV12-4 and TRBJ2-7; D is uncertain. V was pared by 1 base and J by 4 bases, with 5 bases between. The CDR3 consists of 12 residues. This chain's CDR3 is CASSLGIYEQYF. DNA of the CDR3: TGTGCCAGCAGTTTAGGGATTTACGAGCAGTACTTC.

This chain joins TRBV7-4 and TRBJ1-5; D is unclear. Germline V gene sequence: CDR1 SGHVT, CDR2 SQSDAQ. The CDR3 loop spans 14 amino acids. V gave up 8 bases and J gave up 0 bases, with 11 bases separating them. Here the CDR3 reads CASLPLDSNQPQHF. The CDR3 nucleotides read TGTGCCAGCCTACCTTTAGATAGCAATCAGCCCCAGCATTTT.

The genes are TRBV6-2 or TRBV6-3 and TRBJ2-1; 10 positions agree with TRBD2. V was clipped by 5 bases and J by 7 bases; unmatched bases: 8. This CDR3 comprises 15 residues. Germline V gives CDR1 MNHEY, CDR2 SVGEGT. This chain's CDR3 is CASSQSGGALNEQFF. The CDR3, as DNA: TGTGCCAGCAGTCAGAGCGGGGGGGCTCTGAATGAGCAGTTCTTC.

This clone was found a few times. In nucleotides, the CDR3 is TGTGCCAGCAGCTACTCAGGGTACACAGATACGCAGTATTTT. Its translation is CASSYSGYTDTQYF. This chain uses TRBV7-9 with TRBJ2-3; possibly TRBD1 for D (5 bases). Germline loops: CDR1 SEHNR, CDR2 FQNEAQ (reference sequence). The CDR3 sequence is 14 residues long. V lost 4 bases and J lost 2, with 10 bases in between.

This clone has a handful of counts. This chain joins TRBV5-6 and TRBJ2-7; D may correspond to TRBD1 or TRBD2 (5 bases each). Germline V gives CDR1 SGHDT, CDR2 YYEEEE. V shed 0 bases and J shed 2 bases, with 18 bases lying between them. The CDR3 consists of 17 residues. The CDR3: CASSLAEGLTAPYEQYF. In DNA, the CDR3 is TGTGCCAGCAGCTTGGCCGAGGGATTGACAGCGCCCTACGAGCAGTACTTC.

This sequence joins TRBV5-1 and TRBJ1-1; a possible D gene is TRBD1 (6 bases). V was pared by 4 bases and J by 0 bases, with 13 bases between. This CDR3 contains 15 residues. The germline V gene encodes CDR1 SGHRS and CDR2 YFSETQ. The CDR3 spells CASSTQGTVNTEAFF. CDR3 DNA sequence: TGCGCCAGCAGCACACAGGGTACGGTGAACACTGAAGCTTTCTTT.

The V and J genes are TRBV6-1 and TRBJ1-6; D is unclear. In germline, CDR1 is MNHNS, CDR2 SASEGT. This CDR3 spans 13 amino acids. V lost 2 bases and J 7 bases, leaving 6 bases between the germline ends. The CDR3 sequence: CASSETNNSPLHF. CDR3 nucleotides: TGTGCCAGCAGTGAAACAAACAATTCACCCCTCCACTTT.

This clone was observed a single time. CDR3 in DNA: TGTGCCACCAGAGGACAGGGGGCTGAAGCTTTCTTT. This gives the protein CATRGQGAEAFF. The chain carries TRBV24-1 and TRBJ1-1; 10 bases align to TRBD1. Germline values: CDR1 KGHDR, CDR2 SFDVKD. V lost 7 bases, J lost 6 bases, and 1 base stayed unmatched. CDR3 length: 12 residues.

V usage is TRBV6-5 and J usage is TRBJ2-7; no definite D call. This CDR3 is 11 amino acids long. The V end lost 1 base, the J end lost 5 bases, and 3 bases lay between the germline ends. Per germline, CDR1 MNHEY and CDR2 SVGAGI. The CDR3 DNA is TGTGCCAGCAGTTACTTGGACGAGCAGTACTTC. Encoded protein: CASSYLDEQYF.

This clone occurred once. The gene calls are TRBV10-3 and TRBJ1-6; D is unclear. The CDR3 has 14 amino acids. Germline loops: CDR1 ENHRY, CDR2 SYGVKD. Trimming took off 0 bases at V and 10 bases at J, with 10 bases between the two ends. CDR3 in DNA: TGTGCCATCAGTGAGTCGAGGGTCCTATCACCCCTCCACTTT. Protein product: CAISESRVLSPLHF.

The chain has TRBV9 and TRBJ2-1; D is unclear. CDR1 and CDR2 from the germline V gene are SGDLS and YYNGEE. The CDR3 has 13 residues. V lost 2 bases and J 10 bases, leaving 13 bases between the germline ends. For the CDR3, the DNA is TGTGCCAGCAGCGTGGAGAGTAGTACGGAGCAGTTCTTC. Translated, it gives CASSVESSTEQFF.

This clone has only one observation. The chain links TRBV11-3 to TRBJ2-7; tentatively, D is TRBD1 (6 bases). Germline-derived CDR1 and CDR2 are SGHNT and YENEEA. The CDR3 extends over 14 amino acids. Trimming cost V 3 bases and J 0 bases, with 9 bases left between them. CDR3 in DNA: TGTGCCAGCAGCTTGGACAGTTACTCCTACGAGCAGTACTTC. Translation gives CASSLDSYSYEQYF. The variable domain in full, with the rest retrieved from reference TRBV11-3 and TRBJ2-7, is EAGVVQSPRYKIIEKKQPVAFWCNPISGHNTLYWYLQNLGQGPELLIRYENEEAVDDSQLPKDRFSAERLKGVDSTLKIQPAELGDSAVYLCASSLDSYSYEQYFGPGTRLTVT.

The chain recombines TRBV7-2 with TRBJ1-1; D not resolved. CDR1 is SGHTA, CDR2 FQGNSA, per germline. This CDR3 spans 14 amino acids. Trimming cost V 3 bases and J 5 bases, with 13 bases left between them. The DNA of the CDR3 is TGTGCCAGCAGCTTGGACTCCGGGCGGACTGAAGCTTTCTTT. Amino acid sequence: CASSLDSGRTEAFF.

V gene TRBV30 combines with J gene TRBJ2-2; D is possibly TRBD1 or TRBD2 (8 bases each). The CDR3 is made up of 16 amino acids. Germline V gene data show CDR1 as GTSNPN and CDR2 as SVGIG (reference sequence). V was cut by 3 bases and J by 12 bases, with 26 bases left in between. The CDR3 spells CAWSLPGGDRWPKLFF. The CDR3 coding sequence is TGTGCCTGGAGCCTACCGGGGGGGGACAGGTGGCCCAAGCTGTTTTTT.

The gene calls are TRBV12-3 or TRBV12-4 and TRBJ2-5; perhaps D is TRBD1 or TRBD2 (5 bases each). CDR3 length: 13 amino acids. V shed 3 bases and J shed 5 bases, with 10 bases lying between them. The CDR3: CASSLRGVETQYF. Written as DNA, the CDR3 is TGTGCCAGCAGTTTGAGGGGCGTGGAGACCCAGTACTTC.

The chain carries TRBV3-1 (or the pseudogene TRBV3-2) and TRBJ1-4; no clear D. CDR1 is LGHDT, CDR2 YNNKEL, per germline (reference sequence). V was pared by 3 bases and J by 8 bases, with 16 bases between. The CDR3 has 15 amino acids. CDR3 sequence reads: CASSHPGRNKEKLFF. The CDR3 region has the DNA TGTGCCAGCAGCCACCCCGGGAGGAATAAAGAAAAACTGTTTTTT.

V usage is TRBV25-1 and J usage is TRBJ2-3, with D perhaps given as TRBD1 or TRBD2 (5 bases each). This CDR3 is 14 amino acids long. The V end lost 1 base, the J end lost 3 bases, and 8 bases lay between the germline ends. Germline V lookup: CDR1 MGHDK, CDR2 SYGVNS. The CDR3 loop is CASSESWGTDTQYF. DNA for the CDR3: TGTGCCAGCAGTGAATCCTGGGGGACAGATACGCAGTATTTT. The full variable domain, rest sourced from reference TRBV25-1 and TRBJ2-3, is EADIYQTPRYLVIGTGKKITLECSQTMGHDKMYWYQQDPGMELHLIHYSYGVNSTEKGDLSSESTVSRIRTEHFPLTLESARPSHTSQYLCASSESWGTDTQYFGPGTRLTVL.

The V and J genes are TRBV9 and TRBJ1-2; weak D call: TRBD1 (6 bases). Germline V gene lookup returns CDR1 SGDLS and CDR2 YYNGEE. The CDR3 runs 12 residues. Trimming removed 0 bases at V and 13 bases at J, with 13 bases between. CDR3 region: CASSVATGPPTF. CDR3 coding DNA: TGTGCCAGCAGCGTAGCAACAGGGCCACCCACCTTC.

V is TRBV6-5 and J is TRBJ2-7; the D is unclear. V shed 6 bases and J shed 7 bases, with 16 bases lying between them. Germline CDR1 and CDR2: MNHEY and SVGAGI. This CDR3 contains 13 residues. Here the CDR3 reads CASRPFRYGEQYF. The CDR3 DNA reads TGTGCCAGCAGACCTTTCAGATACGGTGAGCAGTACTTC.

This rearrangement joins TRBV5-1 to TRBJ2-3, with D uncertain. Germline CDR1 is SGHRS and CDR2 is YFSETQ. Trimming stripped 0 bases from V and 4 bases from J, with 12 bases between. The CDR3 sequence is 15 residues long. The CDR3 here is CASSLVPTNSDTQYF. In DNA, the CDR3 is TGCGCCAGCAGCTTGGTTCCGACGAATTCAGATACGCAGTATTTT.

About this clone: Different DNA sequences within this sample yield the same CDR3. The rearrangement uses TRBV30 and TRBJ1-5, with TRBD1 matching 7 bases. After removal of 0 bases from V and 0 bases from J, the junction contained 2 bases not matched to a gene. CDR1 and CDR2 from the germline V gene are GTSNPN and SVGIG (reference sequence). This CDR3 has 15 residues. The CDR3 spells CAWSVSGGSNQPQHF. In nucleotides, the CDR3 is TGTGCCTGGAGTGTGTCAGGGGGTAGCAATCAGCCCCAGCATTTT.